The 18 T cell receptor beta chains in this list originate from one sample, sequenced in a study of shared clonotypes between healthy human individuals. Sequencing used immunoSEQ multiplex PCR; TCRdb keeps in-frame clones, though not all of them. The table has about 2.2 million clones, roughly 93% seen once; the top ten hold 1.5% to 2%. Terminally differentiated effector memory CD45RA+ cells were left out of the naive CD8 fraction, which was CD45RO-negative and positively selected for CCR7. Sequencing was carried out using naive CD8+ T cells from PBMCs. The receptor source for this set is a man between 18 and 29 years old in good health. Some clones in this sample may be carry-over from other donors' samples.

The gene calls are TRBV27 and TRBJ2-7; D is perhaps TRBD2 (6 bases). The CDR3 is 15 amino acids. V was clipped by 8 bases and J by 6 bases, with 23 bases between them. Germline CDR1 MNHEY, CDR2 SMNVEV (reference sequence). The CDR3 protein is CASGLKGASRGEQYF. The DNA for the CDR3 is TGTGCCAGCGGACTAAAAGGGGCTTCTCGGGGCGAGCAGTACTTC.

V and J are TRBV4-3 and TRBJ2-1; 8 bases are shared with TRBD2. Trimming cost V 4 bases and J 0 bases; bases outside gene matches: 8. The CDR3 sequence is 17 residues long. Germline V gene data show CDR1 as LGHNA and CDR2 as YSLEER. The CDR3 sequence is CASSPGLDPSSYNEQFF. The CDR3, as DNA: TGCGCCAGCAGCCCGGGACTAGATCCGAGCTCCTACAATGAGCAGTTCTTC.

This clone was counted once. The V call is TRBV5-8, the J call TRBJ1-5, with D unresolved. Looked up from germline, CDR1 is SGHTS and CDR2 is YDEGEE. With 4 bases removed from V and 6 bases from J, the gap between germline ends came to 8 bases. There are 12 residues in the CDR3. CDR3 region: CASSPIVQPQHF. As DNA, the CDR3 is TGTGCCAGCAGCCCGATCGTTCAGCCCCAGCATTTT.

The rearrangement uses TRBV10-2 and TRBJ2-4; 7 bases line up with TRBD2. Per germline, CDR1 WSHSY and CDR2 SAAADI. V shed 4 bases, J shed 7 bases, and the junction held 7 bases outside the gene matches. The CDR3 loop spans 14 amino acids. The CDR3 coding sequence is TGCGCCAGCAGTGCACGCGGGAGCGGTAACATTCAGTACTTC. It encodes CASSARGSGNIQYF.

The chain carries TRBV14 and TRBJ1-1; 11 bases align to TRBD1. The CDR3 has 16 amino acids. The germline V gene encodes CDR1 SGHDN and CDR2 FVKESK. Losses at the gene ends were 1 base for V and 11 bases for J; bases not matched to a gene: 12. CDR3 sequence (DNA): TGTGCCAGCAGCCAAGCCTTAGGACAGGGGGCACCGGGGGCTTTCTTT. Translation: CASSQALGQGAPGAFF.

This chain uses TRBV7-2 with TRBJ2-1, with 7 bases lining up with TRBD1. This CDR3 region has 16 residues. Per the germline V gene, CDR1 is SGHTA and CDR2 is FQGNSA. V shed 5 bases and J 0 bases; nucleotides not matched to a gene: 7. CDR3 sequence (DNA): TGTGCCAGCAGCACAAGGACAGGTAGCTCCTACAATGAGCAGTTCTTC. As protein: CASSTRTGSSYNEQFF.

The CDR3 DNA is TGTGCCAGCAGCCCGACGAGGTCCCTCGATGAGCAGTTCTTC. This encodes CASSPTRSLDEQFF. This chain connects TRBV9 to TRBJ2-1; no reliable D call. There are 14 residues in the CDR3. The germline V and J ends were trimmed by 4 bases and 8 bases, with 16 bases remaining between them. CDR1 and CDR2 (germline): SGDLS, YYNGEE.

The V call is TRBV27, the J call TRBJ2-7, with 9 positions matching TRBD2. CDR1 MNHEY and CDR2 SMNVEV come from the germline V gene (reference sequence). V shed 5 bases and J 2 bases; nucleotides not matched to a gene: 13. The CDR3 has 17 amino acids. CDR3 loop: CASSRVMAGGPTYEQYF. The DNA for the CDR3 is TGTGCCAGCAGTCGGGTGATGGCGGGAGGGCCTACCTACGAGCAGTACTTC.

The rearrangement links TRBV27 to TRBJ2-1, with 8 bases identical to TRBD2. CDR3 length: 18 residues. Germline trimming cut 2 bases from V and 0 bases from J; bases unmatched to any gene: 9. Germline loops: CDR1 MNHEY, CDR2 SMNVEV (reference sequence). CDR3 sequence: CASSLLAGGLSSYNEQFF. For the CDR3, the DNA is TGTGCCAGCAGTTTACTGGCGGGAGGCCTGAGCTCCTACAATGAGCAGTTCTTC.

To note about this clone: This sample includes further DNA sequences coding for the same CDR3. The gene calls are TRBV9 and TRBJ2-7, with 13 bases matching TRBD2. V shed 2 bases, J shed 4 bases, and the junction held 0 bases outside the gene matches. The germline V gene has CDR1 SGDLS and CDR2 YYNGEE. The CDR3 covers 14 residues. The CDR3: CASSVGLAGYEQYF. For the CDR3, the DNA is TGTGCCAGCAGCGTGGGACTAGCGGGATACGAGCAGTACTTC.

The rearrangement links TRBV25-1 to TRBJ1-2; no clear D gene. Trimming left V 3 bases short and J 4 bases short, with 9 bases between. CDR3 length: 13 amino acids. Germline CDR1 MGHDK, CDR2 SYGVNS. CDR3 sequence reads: CASSESRSYGYTF. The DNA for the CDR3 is TGTGCCAGCAGTGAGTCCCGGTCCTATGGCTACACCTTC.

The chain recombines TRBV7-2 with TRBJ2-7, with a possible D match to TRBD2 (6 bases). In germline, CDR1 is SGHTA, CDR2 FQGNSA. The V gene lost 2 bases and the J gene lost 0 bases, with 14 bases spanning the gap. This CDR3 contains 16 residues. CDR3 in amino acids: CASSLHGAGRSYEQYF. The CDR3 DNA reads TGTGCCAGCAGCTTACACGGTGCGGGACGCTCCTACGAGCAGTACTTC.

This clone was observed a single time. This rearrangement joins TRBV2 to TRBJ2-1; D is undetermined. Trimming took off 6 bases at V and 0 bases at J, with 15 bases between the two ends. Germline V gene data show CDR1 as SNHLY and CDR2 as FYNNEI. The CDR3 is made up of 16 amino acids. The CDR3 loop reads CASRQLDELSYNEQFF. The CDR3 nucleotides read TGTGCCAGCAGACAATTGGATGAGCTCTCCTACAATGAGCAGTTCTTC.

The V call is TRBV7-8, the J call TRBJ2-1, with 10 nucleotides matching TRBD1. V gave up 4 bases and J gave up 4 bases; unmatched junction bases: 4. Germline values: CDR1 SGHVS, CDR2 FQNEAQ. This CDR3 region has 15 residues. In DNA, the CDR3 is TGTGCCAGCAGCTCGGGACAGGGGATATACAATGAGCAGTTCTTC. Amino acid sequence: CASSSGQGIYNEQFF. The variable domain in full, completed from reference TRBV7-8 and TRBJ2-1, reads GAGVSQSPRYKVAKRGQDVALRCDPISGHVSLFWYQQALGQGPEFLTYFQNEAQLDKSGLPSDRFFAERPEGSVSTLKIQRTQQEDSAVYLCASSSGQGIYNEQFFGPGTRLTVL.

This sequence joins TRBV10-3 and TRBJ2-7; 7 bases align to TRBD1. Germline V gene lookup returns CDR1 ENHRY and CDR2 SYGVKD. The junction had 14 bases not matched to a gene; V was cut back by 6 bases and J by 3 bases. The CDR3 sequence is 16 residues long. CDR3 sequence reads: CAIRASVDRAFYEQYF. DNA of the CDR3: TGTGCCATCAGGGCATCAGTAGACAGGGCCTTCTACGAGCAGTACTTC.

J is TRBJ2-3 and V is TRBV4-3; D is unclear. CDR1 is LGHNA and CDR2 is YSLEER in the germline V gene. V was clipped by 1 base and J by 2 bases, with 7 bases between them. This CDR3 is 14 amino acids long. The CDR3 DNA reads TGCGCCAGCAGCCAAGGAGGTTTCACAGATACGCAGTATTTT. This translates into CASSQGGFTDTQYF.

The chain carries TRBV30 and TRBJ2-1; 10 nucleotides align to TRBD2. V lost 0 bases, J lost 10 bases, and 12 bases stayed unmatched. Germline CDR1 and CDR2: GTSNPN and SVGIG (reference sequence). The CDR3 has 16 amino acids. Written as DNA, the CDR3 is TGTGCCTGGAGTGTAGGACCCCCACTAGCGGGATGGGAGCAGTTCTTC. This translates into CAWSVGPPLAGWEQFF.

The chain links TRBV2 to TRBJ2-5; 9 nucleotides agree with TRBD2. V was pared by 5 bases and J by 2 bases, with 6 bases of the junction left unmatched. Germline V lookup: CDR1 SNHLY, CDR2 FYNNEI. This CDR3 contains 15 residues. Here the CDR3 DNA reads TGTGCCAGCAGTTTTCGACTAGCGGTTCAAGAGACCCAGTACTTC. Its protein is CASSFRLAVQETQYF. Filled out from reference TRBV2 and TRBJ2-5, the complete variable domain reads EPEVTQTPSHQVTQMGQEVILRCVPISNHLYFYWYRQILGQKVEFLVSFYNNEISEKSEIFDDQFSVERPDGSNFTLKIRSTKLEDSAMYFCASSFRLAVQETQYFGPGTRLLVL.